Shown below are 9 T cell receptor beta chains from a single sample sequenced in a study of T cell responses to AZD1222 COVID-19 vaccine. Sequencing used immunoSEQ multiplex PCR; TCRdb keeps in-frame clones, though not all of them. Of more than 150,000 clones in the sample, roughly 91% are singletons; the top ten hold roughly 0.98%. Sequenced material: peripheral blood, taken on day 0 of AZD1222 vaccination. These receptors came from an adult in good health.

The J gene is TRBJ2-3, the V gene TRBV6-4, with D unclear. The CDR3 spans 16 residues. V was cut by 3 bases and J by 0 bases, with 13 bases left in between. Per germline, CDR1 MRHNA and CDR2 SNTAGT. CDR3 residues: CASSEHLHGSTDTQYF. CDR3 in DNA: TGTGCCAGCAGTGAACACTTGCACGGCAGCACAGATACGCAGTATTTT.

The chain recombines TRBV27 with TRBJ2-7; 11 nucleotides align to TRBD1. The CDR3 extends over 16 amino acids. Trimming cost V 0 bases and J 3 bases; bases outside gene matches: 4. From germline, CDR1 is MNHEY and CDR2 SMNVEV (reference sequence). CDR3 amino acids: CASSLSEGTGGYEQYF. Here the CDR3 DNA reads TGTGCCAGCAGTTTATCGGAGGGGACAGGGGGCTACGAGCAGTACTTC.

V gene TRBV7-9 combines with J gene TRBJ2-5, with D maybe TRBD1 (5 bases). Germline V gives CDR1 SEHNR, CDR2 FQNEAQ (reference sequence). The CDR3 spans 13 residues. The V gene lost 2 bases and the J gene lost 7 bases, with 11 bases spanning the gap. CDR3 in amino acids: CASSLKQAGTQYF. Written as DNA, the CDR3 is TGTGCCAGCAGCTTAAAACAGGCAGGGACCCAGTACTTC.

For this clone: Relative to the germline gene, one junction end is altered; a read error may explain this. The chain joins TRBV7-9 to TRBJ2-3; 11 bases agree with TRBD2. The CDR3 length is 14 residues. Looked up from germline, CDR1 is SEHNR and CDR2 is FQNEAQ (reference sequence). This CDR3 reads CASSTSGGTDTQYF. CDR3 nucleotide sequence: TGTGCCAGCTCCACTAGCGGGGGCACCGATACGCAGTATTTT.

The gene calls are TRBV5-1 and TRBJ2-1, with TRBD1 matching 9 bases. Trimming took 4 bases from V and 5 from J; bases not matched to a gene: 7. Germline CDR1 SGHRS, CDR2 YFSETQ. CDR3 size: 15 residues. The CDR3 sequence: CASSPADRGNNEQFF. CDR3 DNA: TGCGCCAGCAGCCCGGCGGACAGGGGAAACAATGAGCAGTTCTTC.

Of note for this clone: The sample has other DNA sequences that encode this CDR3 too. This chain uses TRBV28 with TRBJ1-6; 11 bases match TRBD1. V lost 3 bases and J lost 9; bases outside the gene matches: 1. CDR3 size: 14 residues. Germline V gene lookup returns CDR1 MDHEN and CDR2 SYDVKM. In nucleotides, the CDR3 is TGTGCCAGCAGTTTGGGGACAGGGGGTTCACCCCTCCACTTT. Translated, it gives CASSLGTGGSPLHF.

The rearrangement links TRBV5-1 to TRBJ2-2; D is uncertain. This CDR3 comprises 13 residues. V was shortened by 4 bases and J by 5 bases, with 9 bases between the two germline ends. Germline-derived CDR1 and CDR2 are SGHRS and YFSETQ. The CDR3 coding sequence is TGCGCCAGCAGCCAAACACCTACCGGGGAGCTGTTTTTT. This sequence encodes CASSQTPTGELFF.

The sample holds a few counts of this clone. This chain links TRBV19 with TRBJ2-2, with 10 bases identical to TRBD2. This CDR3 has 16 residues. Germline assignment: CDR1 LNHDA and CDR2 SQIVND (reference sequence). V was clipped by 0 bases and J by 4 bases; unmatched bases: 2. The CDR3 sequence is CASSIEVAGGTGELFF. The CDR3 nucleotides read TGTGCCAGTAGTATAGAGGTAGCGGGAGGCACCGGGGAGCTGTTTTTT.

The chain has TRBV2 and TRBJ2-1, with 9 nucleotides matching TRBD2. Unmatched junction bases numbered 15, after V lost 5 bases and J lost 4 bases. The CDR3 totals 18 residues. Germline lookup yields CDR1 SNHLY and CDR2 FYNNEI. The CDR3 here is CASSRLAGVGFGYNEQFF. CDR3 bases: TGTGCCAGCAGTCGCTTAGCGGGAGTAGGTTTCGGATACAATGAGCAGTTCTTC.